This is a list of T cell receptor beta chains from one sample in a study of T cell responses to AZD1222 COVID-19 vaccine. Clones were read by immunoSEQ multiplex PCR, and TCRdb kept only the in-frame ones, dropping some. The table lists 150,000 to 190,000 clones, around 86% of them singletons. Sequenced material: peripheral blood, taken 28 days after the second AZD1222 dose. Source of these receptors: an adult who received the AZD1222 COVID-19 vaccine. CDR3s include the opening cysteine and the closing phenylalanine or tryptophan. A D gene is named only where the DNA matches it firmly. Some rows mark clone size as missing; the rest say once, few, many or name a class of expanded clone.

NA,NA,TRBV28,TRBJ1-5,TGTGCCAGCAGTGGGCGGAGGCTGAGCAATCAGCCCCAGCATTTT,CASSGRRLSNQPQHF
NA,TRBD2,TRBV28,TRBJ2-5,TGTGCCAGCAGTCCTTCGGGGGGGACGGCGGAGACCCAGTACTTC,CASSPSGGTAETQYF
NA,NA,TRBV5-4,TRBJ1-2,TGTGCCAGCAGCGCGGGAGGCAGGGACTATGGCTACACCTTC,CASSAGGRDYGYTF
NA,NA,TRBV5-1,TRBJ2-3,TGCGCCAGCAGCTTAACAGCTAGCACAGATACGCAGTATTTT,CASSLTASTDTQYF
once,TRBD1,TRBV5-6,TRBJ1-2,TGTGCCAGCAGCTTGGCGCTACAGGGGCCTAACTATGGCTACACCTTC,CASSLALQGPNYGYTF
NA,TRBD1,TRBV28,TRBJ1-1,TGTGCCAGCACCCCAGGGGGCGAGTACACTGAAGCTTTCTTT,CASTPGGEYTEAFF
once,TRBD2,TRBV11-2,TRBJ2-1,TGTGCCAGCAGCCCCCAGGGACTAGCGGGAGGACACAATGAGCAGTTCTTC,CASSPQGLAGGHNEQFF
NA,NA,TRBV5-6,TRBJ2-2,TGTGCCAGCAGCTTGGGCCCCACCGGGGAGCTGTTTTTT,CASSLGPTGELFF
NA,TRBD2,TRBV9,TRBJ2-3,TGTGCCAGCAGCGTTAGCGGGAGGGCCAGTACAGATACGCAGTATTTT,CASSVSGRASTDTQYF
NA,NA,TRBV4-3,TRBJ2-6,TGCGCCAGCAGCTCCCTGAGGGGGGCCAACGTCCTGACTTTC,CASSSLRGANVLTF
NA,TRBD1,TRBV14,TRBJ2-7,TGTGCCAGCAGCCGCAATCCCGGGACAGGGGCCGAGCAGTACTTC,CASSRNPGTGAEQYF
many,TRBD1,TRBV4-1,TRBJ1-3,TGCGCCAGCAGCCCCGGGACAGGGTCCGGAAACACCATATATTTT,CASSPGTGSGNTIYF
NA,NA,TRBV29-1,TRBJ1-1,TGCAGCGCCCAGAACACTGAAGCTTTCTTT,CSAQNTEAFF
NA,NA,TRBV10-1,TRBJ1-5,TGCGCCAGCAGTGACAGCTATAGCAATCAGCCCCAGCATTTT,CASSDSYSNQPQHF
NA,TRBD1,TRBV19,TRBJ2-7,TGTGCCAGTAGCCGACAGGGGGTAGGCGAGCAGTACTTC,CASSRQGVGEQYF
once,TRBD2,TRBV7-3,TRBJ2-1,TGTGCCAGCAGGGAGGGGGGACTAGCGGGTTACAATGAGCAGTTCTTC,CASREGGLAGYNEQFF
NA,TRBD2,TRBV7-2,TRBJ2-5,TGTGCCAGCAGCCCGAGCGGGAGGGAGAAGACCCAGTACTTC,CASSPSGREKTQYF
NA,NA,TRBV6-2/TRBV6-3,TRBJ1-6,TGTGCCAGCAGTTACGAGCTGAGCTCCTATAATTCACCCCTCCACTTT,CASSYELSSYNSPLHF
few,NA,TRBV7-8,TRBJ2-7,TGTGCCAGCAGCTCATACCGACCCGCCGGGGTCCAAAGGCCCTACGAGCAGTACTTC,CASSSYRPAGVQRPYEQYF
NA,TRBD1,TRBV29-1,TRBJ2-3,TGCAGCGCCCCGGGACAGGTCACAGATACGCAGTATTTT,CSAPGQVTDTQYF
NA,TRBD1,TRBV29-1,TRBJ2-1,TGCAGCTGGGAGCGGAGGACAGGTCTGTCCTACAATGAGCAGTTCTTC,CSWERRTGLSYNEQFF
few,NA,TRBV10-1,TRBJ2-7,TGCGCCAGCAGTTTTCGTCGCAGCAGCTCCTACGAGCAGTACTTC,CASSFRRSSSYEQYF